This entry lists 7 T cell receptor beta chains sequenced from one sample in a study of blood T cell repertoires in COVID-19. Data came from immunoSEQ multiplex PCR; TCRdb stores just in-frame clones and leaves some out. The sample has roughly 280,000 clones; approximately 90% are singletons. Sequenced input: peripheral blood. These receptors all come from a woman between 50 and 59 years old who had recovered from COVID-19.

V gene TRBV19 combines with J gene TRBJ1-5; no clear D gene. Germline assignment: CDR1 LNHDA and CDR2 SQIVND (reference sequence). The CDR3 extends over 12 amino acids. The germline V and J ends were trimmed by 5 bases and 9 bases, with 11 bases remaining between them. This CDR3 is CASSFSERPQHF. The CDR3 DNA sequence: TGTGCCAGTAGTTTTAGCGAGCGGCCCCAGCATTTT.

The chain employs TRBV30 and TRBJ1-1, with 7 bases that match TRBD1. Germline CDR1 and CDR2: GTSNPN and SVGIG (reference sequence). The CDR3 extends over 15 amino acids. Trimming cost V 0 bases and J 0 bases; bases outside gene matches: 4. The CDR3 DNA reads TGTGCCTGGAGTGTTCCTGACAGGGTGAACACTGAAGCTTTCTTT. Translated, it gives CAWSVPDRVNTEAFF.

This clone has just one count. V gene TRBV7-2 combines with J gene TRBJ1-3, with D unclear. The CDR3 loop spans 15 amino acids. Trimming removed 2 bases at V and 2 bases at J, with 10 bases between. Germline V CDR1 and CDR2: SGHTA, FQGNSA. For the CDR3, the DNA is TGTGCCAGCAGCTTAATAGGTGCGGCTGGAAACACCATATATTTT. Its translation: CASSLIGAAGNTIYF.

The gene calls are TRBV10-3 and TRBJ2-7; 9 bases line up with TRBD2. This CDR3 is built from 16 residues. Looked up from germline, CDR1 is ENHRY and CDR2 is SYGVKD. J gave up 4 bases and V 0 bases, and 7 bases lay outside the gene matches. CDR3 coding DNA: TGTGCCATCAGTGAGTCCCAGAGCGGGAGGCCTTACGAGCAGTACTTC. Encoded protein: CAISESQSGRPYEQYF.

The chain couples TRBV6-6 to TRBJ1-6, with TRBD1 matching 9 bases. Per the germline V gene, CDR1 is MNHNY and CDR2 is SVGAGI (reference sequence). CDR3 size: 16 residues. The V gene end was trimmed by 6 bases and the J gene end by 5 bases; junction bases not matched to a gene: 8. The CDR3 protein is CASSWPWTGDNSPLHF. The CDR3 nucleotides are TGTGCCAGCAGCTGGCCCTGGACAGGGGATAATTCACCCCTCCACTTT.

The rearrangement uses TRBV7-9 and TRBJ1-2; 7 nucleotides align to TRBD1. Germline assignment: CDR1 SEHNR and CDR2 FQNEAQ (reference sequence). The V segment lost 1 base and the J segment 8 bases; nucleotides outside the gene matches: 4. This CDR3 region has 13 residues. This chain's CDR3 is CASSLEGAGGYTF. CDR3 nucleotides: TGTGCCAGCAGCTTAGAGGGGGCCGGGGGCTACACCTTC.

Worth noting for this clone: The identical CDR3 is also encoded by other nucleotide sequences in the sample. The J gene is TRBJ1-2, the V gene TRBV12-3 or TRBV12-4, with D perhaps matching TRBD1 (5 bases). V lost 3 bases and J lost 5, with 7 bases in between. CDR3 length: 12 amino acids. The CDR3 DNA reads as TGTGCCAGCAGTTTCAGGGCGTATGGCTACACCTTC. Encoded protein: CASSFRAYGYTF.